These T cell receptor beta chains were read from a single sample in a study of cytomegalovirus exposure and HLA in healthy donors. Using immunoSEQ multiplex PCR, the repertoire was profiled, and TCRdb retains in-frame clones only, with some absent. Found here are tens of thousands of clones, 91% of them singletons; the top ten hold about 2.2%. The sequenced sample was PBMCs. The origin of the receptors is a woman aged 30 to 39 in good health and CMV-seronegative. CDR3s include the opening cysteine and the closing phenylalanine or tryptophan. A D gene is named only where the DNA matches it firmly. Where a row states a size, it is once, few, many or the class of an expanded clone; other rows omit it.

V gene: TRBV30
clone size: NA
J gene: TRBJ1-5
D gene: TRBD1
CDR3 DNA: TGTGCCTGGGATGGGACAGATCAGCCCCAGCATTTT
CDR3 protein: CAWDGTDQPQHF

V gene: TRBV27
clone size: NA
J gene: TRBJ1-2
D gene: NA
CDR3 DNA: TGTGCCAGCAGGGCTAACAGGAATAACTATGGCTACACCTTC
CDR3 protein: CASRANRNNYGYTF

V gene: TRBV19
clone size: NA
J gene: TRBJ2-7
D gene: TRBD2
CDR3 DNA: TGTGCCACCTCAACTAGCGTGGGGCCCTACGAGCAGTACTTC
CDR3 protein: CATSTSVGPYEQYF

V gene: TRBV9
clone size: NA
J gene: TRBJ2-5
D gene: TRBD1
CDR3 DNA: TGTGCCAGCACGGTCGACAGGGGAGAAGGAGAGACCCAGTACTTC
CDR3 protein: CASTVDRGEGETQYF

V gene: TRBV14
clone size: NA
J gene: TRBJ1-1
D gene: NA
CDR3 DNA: TGTGCCAGCAGCCACGGAGGTACTGAAGCTTTCTTT
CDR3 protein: CASSHGGTEAFF

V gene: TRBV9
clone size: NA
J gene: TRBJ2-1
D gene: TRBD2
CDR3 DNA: TGTGCCAGCAGCGTACAGACGGGAGGTACCTACAATGAGCAGTTCTTC
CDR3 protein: CASSVQTGGTYNEQFF

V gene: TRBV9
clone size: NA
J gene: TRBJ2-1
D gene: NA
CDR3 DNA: TGTGCCAGCAGCGTAGGCTCTGGCGAGCAGTTCTTC
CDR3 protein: CASSVGSGEQFF

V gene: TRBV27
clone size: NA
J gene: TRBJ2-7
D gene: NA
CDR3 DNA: TGTGCCAGCGGTCGGCGGACTTCCTACGAGCAGTACTTC
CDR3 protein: CASGRRTSYEQYF

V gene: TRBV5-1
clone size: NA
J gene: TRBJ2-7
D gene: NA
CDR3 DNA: TGCGCCAGCAGGGAGACAGGAGGCGAGCAGTACTTC
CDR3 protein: CASRETGGEQYF

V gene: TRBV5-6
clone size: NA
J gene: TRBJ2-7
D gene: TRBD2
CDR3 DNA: TGTGCCAGCAGCGTAGTAGGGAGCGGGAATCGTTACGAGCAGTACTTC
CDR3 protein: CASSVVGSGNRYEQYF

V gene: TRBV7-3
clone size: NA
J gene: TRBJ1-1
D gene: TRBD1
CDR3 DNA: TGTGCCAGCAGCTCCGCGACAGGGACTGAAGCTTTCTTT
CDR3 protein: CASSSATGTEAFF

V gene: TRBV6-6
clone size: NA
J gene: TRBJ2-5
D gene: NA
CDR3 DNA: TGTGCCAGCAGTTCCTGGGGGGGCGGTCAAGAGACCCAGTACTTC
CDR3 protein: CASSSWGGGQETQYF

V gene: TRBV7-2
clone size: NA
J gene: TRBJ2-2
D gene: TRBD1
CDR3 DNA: TGTGCCAGCAGCTTAGCGTTACAGGGGGCCGGGGAGCTGTTTTTT
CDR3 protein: CASSLALQGAGELFF

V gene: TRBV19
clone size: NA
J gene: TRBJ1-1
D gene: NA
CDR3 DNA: TGTGCCAGTTCCGAGACAGGAAAGCGAAACACTGAAGCTTTCTTT
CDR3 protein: CASSETGKRNTEAFF

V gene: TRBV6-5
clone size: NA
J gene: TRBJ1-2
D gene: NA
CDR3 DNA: TGTGCCAGCAGACCCGACGAGGCAGCCTATGGCTACACCTTC
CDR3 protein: CASRPDEAAYGYTF

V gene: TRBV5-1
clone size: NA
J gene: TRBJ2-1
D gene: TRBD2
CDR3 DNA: TGCGCCAGCAGCCTCGGGACTAGCGGGAGACCCTCGGAGCAGTTCTTC
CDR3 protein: CASSLGTSGRPSEQFF

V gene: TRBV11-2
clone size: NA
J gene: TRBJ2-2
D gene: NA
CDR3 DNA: TGTGCCAGCAGCTTAGATAGAGGACTCGGGGAGCTGTTTTTT
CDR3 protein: CASSLDRGLGELFF

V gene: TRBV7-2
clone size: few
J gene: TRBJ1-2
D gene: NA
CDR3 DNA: TGTGCCAGCAGCTTCATTGACTATGGCTACACCTTC
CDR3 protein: CASSFIDYGYTF

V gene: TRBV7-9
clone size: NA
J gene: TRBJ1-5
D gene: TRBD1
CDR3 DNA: TGTGCCAGCAGCTCCCTGACAGGGAGCAATCAGCCCCAGCATTTT
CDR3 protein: CASSSLTGSNQPQHF

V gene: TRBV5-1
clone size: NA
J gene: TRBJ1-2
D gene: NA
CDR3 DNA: TGCGCCAGCAGCCTAGGTTCAAGCTCTAACTATGGCTACACCTTC
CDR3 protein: CASSLGSSSNYGYTF

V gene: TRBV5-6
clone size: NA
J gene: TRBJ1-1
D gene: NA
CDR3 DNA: TGTGCCAGCAGCTGGGGACCCGGCGGGACCGAAGCTTTCTTT
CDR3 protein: CASSWGPGGTEAFF

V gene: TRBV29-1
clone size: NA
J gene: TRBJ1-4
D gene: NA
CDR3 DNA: TGCAGCGTGACTACGGGACTACGCTCTAATGAAAAACTGTTTTTT
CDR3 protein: CSVTTGLRSNEKLFF

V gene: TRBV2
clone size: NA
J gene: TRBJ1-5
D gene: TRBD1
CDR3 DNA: TGTGCCAGCGGAGGGACAGGGGGCGTTCAGCCCCAGCATTTT
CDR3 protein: CASGGTGGVQPQHF

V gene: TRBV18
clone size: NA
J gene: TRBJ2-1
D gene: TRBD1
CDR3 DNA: TGTGCCAGCTCAAGTACCAGGGGGCCGTACAATGAGCAGTTCTTC
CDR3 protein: CASSSTRGPYNEQFF

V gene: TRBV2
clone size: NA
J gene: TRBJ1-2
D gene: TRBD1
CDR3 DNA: TGTGCCAGCAGACGGGACAGCCTTAACTATGGCTACACCTTC
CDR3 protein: CASRRDSLNYGYTF

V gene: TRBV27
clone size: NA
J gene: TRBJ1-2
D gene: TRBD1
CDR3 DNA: TGTGCCAGCAGTACCTATTATCGGACAGGCCCTTCTTATGGCTACACCTTC
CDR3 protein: CASSTYYRTGPSYGYTF

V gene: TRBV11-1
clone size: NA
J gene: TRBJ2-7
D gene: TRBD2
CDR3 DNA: TGTGCCAGCAGCTTAGATCCGGGAGCGGGAGCGTACGAGCAGTACTTC
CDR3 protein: CASSLDPGAGAYEQYF

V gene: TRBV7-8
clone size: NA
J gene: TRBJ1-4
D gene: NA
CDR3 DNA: TGTGCCAGCAGCCCACTCTGGGAGGATTTCAAACTGTTTTTT
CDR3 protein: CASSPLWEDFKLFF

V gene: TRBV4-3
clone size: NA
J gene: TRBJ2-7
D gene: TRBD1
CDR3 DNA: TGCGCCAGCAGCCCCGGGACAGGGGGCTACGAGCAGTACTTC
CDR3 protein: CASSPGTGGYEQYF

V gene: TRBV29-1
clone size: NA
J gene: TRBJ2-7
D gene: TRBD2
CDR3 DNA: TGCAGCGTTGGGGAAGGACTAGCGGGAGTAACCTACGAGCAGTACTTC
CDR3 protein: CSVGEGLAGVTYEQYF

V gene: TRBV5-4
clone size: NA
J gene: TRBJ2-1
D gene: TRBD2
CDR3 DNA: TGTGCCTTCTCCTTACTAGCGGGGACATCCTACAATGAGCAGTTCTTC
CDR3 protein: CAFSLLAGTSYNEQFF

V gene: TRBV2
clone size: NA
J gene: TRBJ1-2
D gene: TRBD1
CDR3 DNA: TGTGCCAGCAGTGAAGCGCTAGACAGGGCATGGGGTTTGGATGGCTACACCTTC
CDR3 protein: CASSEALDRAWGLDGYTF

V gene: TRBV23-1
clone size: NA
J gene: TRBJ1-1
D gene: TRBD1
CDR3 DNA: TGCGCCAGCAGTCACGGGACAGGGGGCGAACTAAACACTGAAGCTTTCTTT
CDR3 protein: CASSHGTGGELNTEAFF

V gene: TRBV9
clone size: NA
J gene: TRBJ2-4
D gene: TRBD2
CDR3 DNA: TGCCATCAGAACGAAGGCGGGAGAGCCAAAAACATTCAGTACTTC
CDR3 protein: CHQNEGGRAKNIQYF

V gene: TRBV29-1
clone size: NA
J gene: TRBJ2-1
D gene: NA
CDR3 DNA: TGCAGCGTTGATTCGCCCCACAAGAACCCTTACAATGAGCAGTTCTTC
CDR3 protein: CSVDSPHKNPYNEQFF

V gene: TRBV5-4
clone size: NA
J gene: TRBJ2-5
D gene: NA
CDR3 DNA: TGTGCCAGCAGCTTGGATAGTCGGGAGACCCAGTACTTC
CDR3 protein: CASSLDSRETQYF

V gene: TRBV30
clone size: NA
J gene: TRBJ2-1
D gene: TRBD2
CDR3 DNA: TGTGCCTGCTATAAACACGGGACTAGCGAGCAGTTCTTC
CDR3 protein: CACYKHGTSEQFF

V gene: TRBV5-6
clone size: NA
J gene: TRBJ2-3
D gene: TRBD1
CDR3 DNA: TGTGCCAGCAGCTCCGGGACAGGGTGGGATACGCAGTATTTT
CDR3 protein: CASSSGTGWDTQYF

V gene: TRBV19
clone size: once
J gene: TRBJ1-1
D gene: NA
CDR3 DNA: TGTGCCAGTACCGGACAGATTAGCACTGAAGCTTTCTTT
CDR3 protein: CASTGQISTEAFF

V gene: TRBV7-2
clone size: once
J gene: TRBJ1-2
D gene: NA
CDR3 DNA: TGTGCCAGCAGCTTACTACGGGTTACGGGCTACACCTTC
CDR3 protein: CASSLLRVTGYTF

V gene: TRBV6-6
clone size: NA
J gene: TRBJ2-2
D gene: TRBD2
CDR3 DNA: TGTGCCACAAGCGGGAGTCGGGAGCTGTTTTTT
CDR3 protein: CATSGSRELFF

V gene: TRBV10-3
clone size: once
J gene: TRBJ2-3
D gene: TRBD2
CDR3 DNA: TGTGCCATCAGTGAGTCGACTCCGGGGGGGCAGCGCACAGATACGCAGTATTTT
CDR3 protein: CAISESTPGGQRTDTQYF

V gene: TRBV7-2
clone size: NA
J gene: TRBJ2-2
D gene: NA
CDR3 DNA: TGTGCCAGCAGCTGGTCGACTGTGAACACCGGGGAGCTGTTTTTT
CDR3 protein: CASSWSTVNTGELFF

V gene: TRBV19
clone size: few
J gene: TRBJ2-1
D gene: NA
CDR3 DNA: TGTGCCAGTAGTATGGGTGGAGGTGAGCAGTTCTTC
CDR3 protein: CASSMGGGEQFF

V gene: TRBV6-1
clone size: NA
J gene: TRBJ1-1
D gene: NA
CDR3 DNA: TGTGCCAGCAGCGTCCTGACAGGGAACACTGAAGCTTTCTTT
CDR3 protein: CASSVLTGNTEAFF

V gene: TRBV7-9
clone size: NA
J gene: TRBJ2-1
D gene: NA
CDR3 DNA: TGTGCCAGCAGCGTACTAGGATACAATGAGCAGTTCTTC
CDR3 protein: CASSVLGYNEQFF

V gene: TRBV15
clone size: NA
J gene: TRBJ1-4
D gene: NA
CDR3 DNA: TGTGCCACCAGCAGAGACAGGGTAAATAATGAAAAACTGTTTTTT
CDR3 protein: CATSRDRVNNEKLFF

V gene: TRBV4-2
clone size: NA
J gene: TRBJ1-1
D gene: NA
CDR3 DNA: TGTGCCAGCAGCCAAGGCATGAGGGAATGGGACACTGAAGCTTTCTTT
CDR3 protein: CASSQGMREWDTEAFF

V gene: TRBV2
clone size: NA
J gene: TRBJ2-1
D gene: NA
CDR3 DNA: TGTGCCAGCAGTTTCCCCACCGGGGAGAAGACCAATGAGCAGTTCTTC
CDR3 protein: CASSFPTGEKTNEQFF

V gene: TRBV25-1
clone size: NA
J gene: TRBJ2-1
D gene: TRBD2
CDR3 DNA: TGTGCCAGCAGTGATATAGCGGGACGGCTGAGTGAGCAGTTCTTC
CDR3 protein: CASSDIAGRLSEQFF

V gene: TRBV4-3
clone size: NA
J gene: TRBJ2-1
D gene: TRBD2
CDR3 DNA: TGCGCCAGCAGCCAAGGATTACCGGGACTAGTTTCTGCTGAGCAGTTCTTC
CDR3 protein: CASSQGLPGLVSAEQFF

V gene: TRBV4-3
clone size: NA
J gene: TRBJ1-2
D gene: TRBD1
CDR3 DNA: TGCGCCAGCAGTCCGGAGGGACAGGGGGGAAACTATGGCTACACCTTC
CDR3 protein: CASSPEGQGGNYGYTF

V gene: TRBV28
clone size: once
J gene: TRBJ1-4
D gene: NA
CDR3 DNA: TGTGCCAGCTCGTCCCCTCAGGGAATATGGAATGAAAAACTGTTTTTT
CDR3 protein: CASSSPQGIWNEKLFF

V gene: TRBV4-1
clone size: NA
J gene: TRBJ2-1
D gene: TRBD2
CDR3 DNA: TGCGCCAGCAGCCAAGTTTCTAGCGGGAGGGCAGTAAAGGAGCAGTTCTTC
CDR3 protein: CASSQVSSGRAVKEQFF

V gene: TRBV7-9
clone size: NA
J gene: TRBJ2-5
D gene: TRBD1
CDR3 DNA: TGTGCCAGCAGCCCGGACACAGGGGTGGAGACCCAGTACTTC
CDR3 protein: CASSPDTGVETQYF

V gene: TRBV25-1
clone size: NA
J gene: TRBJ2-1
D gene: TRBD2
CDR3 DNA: TGTGCCAGCAGTAATAGCGGGAGGAAGCAAGGTGAGCAGTTCTTC
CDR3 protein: CASSNSGRKQGEQFF

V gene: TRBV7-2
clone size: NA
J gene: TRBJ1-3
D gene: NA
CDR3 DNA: TGTGCCAGCAGCTTAACGGCGCAGGCTGTAAACACCATATATTTT
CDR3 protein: CASSLTAQAVNTIYF

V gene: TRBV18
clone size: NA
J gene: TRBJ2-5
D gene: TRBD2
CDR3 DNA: TGTGCCAGCTCAAGGAGCGGGGAAGAGACCCAGTACTTC
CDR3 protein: CASSRSGEETQYF

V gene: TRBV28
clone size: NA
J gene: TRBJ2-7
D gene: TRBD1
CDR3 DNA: TGTGCCAGCAGTACCATCGGACAGGGGTGGAGGGAGCAGTACTTC
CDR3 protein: CASSTIGQGWREQYF